Shown below are 29 T cell receptor beta chains from a single sample sequenced in a study of blood T cell repertoires in COVID-19. Sequencing was performed with immunoSEQ multiplex PCR; in TCRdb, only in-frame clones are kept and a portion is missing. The table shows some 67,000 clones, with over 75% occurring only once. The material sequenced was peripheral blood. All receptors come from a woman younger than 35 with acute or convalescent COVID-19.

The V call is TRBV25-1, the J call TRBJ1-2; no firm D call. CDR1 is MGHDK, CDR2 SYGVNS, per germline. V was clipped by 1 base and J by 4 bases, with 16 bases between them. The CDR3 has 16 residues. CDR3 loop: CASSECGSIQSYGYTF. The CDR3 coding sequence is TGTGCCAGCAGTGAATGTGGGAGCATTCAGAGCTATGGCTACACCTTC.

This clone has a handful of counts. The chain combines TRBV19 with TRBJ1-2; 8 bases are shared with TRBD1. The CDR3 sequence is 15 residues long. The germline gives CDR1 LNHDA, CDR2 SQIVND (reference sequence). V shed 5 bases, J shed 8 bases, and the junction held 13 bases outside the gene matches. This chain's CDR3 is CASSESGRGPGGYTF. The CDR3 bases are TGTGCCAGTAGTGAAAGCGGCAGGGGGCCGGGAGGCTACACCTTC.

V is TRBV3-1 (or the pseudogene TRBV3-2) and J is TRBJ1-4; D remains ambiguous. V dropped 1 base and J dropped 7 bases, with 13 bases sitting between them. Germline V gene data show CDR1 as LGHDT and CDR2 as YNNKEL (reference sequence). The CDR3 sequence is 15 residues long. As DNA, the CDR3 is TGTGCCAGCAGCCAAGCAACGGGGTGGGGTGAAAAACTGTTTTTT. It yields the protein CASSQATGWGEKLFF.

The gene calls are TRBV6-6 and TRBJ2-7; 10 nucleotides align to TRBD1. Looked up from germline, CDR1 is MNHNY and CDR2 is SVGAGI (reference sequence). J gave up 6 bases and V 5 bases, and 4 bases lay outside the gene matches. This CDR3 is built from 13 residues. This chain's CDR3 is CASSTGTGAEQYF. The DNA of the CDR3 is TGTGCCAGCAGTACCGGGACAGGGGCCGAGCAGTACTTC.

The CDR3 loop reads CSVEQQGSLEFF. As DNA, the CDR3 is TGCAGCGTTGAGCAACAGGGTTCCCTGGAGTTCTTC. The V gene is TRBV29-1, the J gene TRBJ2-1, with D maybe TRBD1 (6 bases). This CDR3 has 12 amino acids. V dropped 3 bases and J dropped 14 bases, with 17 bases sitting between them. Germline assignment: CDR1 SQVTM and CDR2 ANQGSEA.

The V and J genes are TRBV7-8 and TRBJ2-5; D remains unclear. The CDR3 sequence is 16 residues long. The germline V gene encodes CDR1 SGHVS and CDR2 FQNEAQ. With 5 bases removed from V and 0 bases from J, the gap between germline ends came to 16 bases. The CDR3 is CASSRLPTGYQETQYF. The CDR3 region has the DNA TGTGCCAGCAGCAGACTCCCGACCGGGTACCAAGAGACCCAGTACTTC.

J is TRBJ1-4 and V is TRBV11-2, with TRBD1 identical over 9 bases. Germline V lookup: CDR1 SGHAT, CDR2 FQNNGV. V was clipped by 5 bases and J by 5 bases; unmatched bases: 3. There are 14 residues in the CDR3. CDR3 amino acids: CASSRDRENEKLFF. As DNA, the CDR3 is TGTGCCAGCAGCCGGGACAGGGAAAATGAAAAACTGTTTTTT.

Only one count was recorded for this clone. The rearrangement uses TRBV20-1 and TRBJ2-1, with 7 positions matching TRBD2. This CDR3 has 15 amino acids. J gave up 5 bases and V 3 bases, and 10 bases lay outside the gene matches. Germline V gene data show CDR1 as DFQATT and CDR2 as SNEGSKA (reference sequence). The CDR3 nucleotides read TGCAGTGCTAGTCGTTGGCTAGCGGATCACAATGAGCAGTTCTTC. This gives the protein CSASRWLADHNEQFF.

CDR3 sequence (DNA): TGTGCCAGCAGCTGGATTCCGGGACAGAAGACAGATACGCAGTATTTT. Its protein product is CASSWIPGQKTDTQYF. The chain uses TRBV5-5 and TRBJ2-3; 7 nucleotides line up with TRBD1. Per the germline V gene, CDR1 is SGHKS and CDR2 is YYEKEE (reference sequence). The CDR3 covers 16 residues. Germline trimming cut 3 bases from V and 3 bases from J; bases unmatched to any gene: 10.

This sequence joins TRBV27 and TRBJ2-6; 8 bases agree with TRBD2. Germline V gives CDR1 MNHEY, CDR2 SMNVEV (reference sequence). With V trimmed by 5 bases and J by 0 bases, 9 bases remained unmatched. The CDR3 consists of 18 residues. CDR3 bases: TGTGCCAGCAGTCGCCTCGGGGGGGGCAGCTCTGGGGCCAACGTCCTGACTTTC. Translating gives CASSRLGGGSSGANVLTF.

The V and J genes are TRBV7-2 and TRBJ1-1; tentative D call: TRBD1 (5 bases). With 4 bases removed from V and 1 base from J, the gap between germline ends came to 10 bases. CDR3 length: 14 residues. From germline, CDR1 is SGHTA and CDR2 FQGNSA. CDR3 sequence (DNA): TGTGCCAGCAGCTCCCCAACAGGGAACACTGAAGCTTTCTTT. Protein sequence: CASSSPTGNTEAFF.

The chain uses TRBV28 and TRBJ1-3; D remains ambiguous. V gave up 3 bases and J gave up 0 bases, with 9 bases separating them. Germline loops: CDR1 MDHEN, CDR2 SYDVKM. CDR3 length: 15 residues. CDR3 bases: TGTGCCAGCAGTTTTAGCCAATACTCTGGAAACACCATATATTTT. It translates to CASSFSQYSGNTIYF.

The rearrangement links TRBV16 to TRBJ1-5, with TRBD1 matching over 7 bases. J gave up 2 bases and V 1 base, and 5 bases lay outside the gene matches. In germline, CDR1 is KGHSY, CDR2 FQNENV. The length of the CDR3 is 16 residues. CDR3 amino acids: CASSQLQGTGNQPQHF. As DNA, the CDR3 is TGTGCCAGCAGCCAATTACAGGGGACTGGCAATCAGCCCCAGCATTTT.

The J gene is TRBJ1-2, the V gene TRBV30; D is uncertain. The CDR3 sequence is 12 residues long. The V gene lost 0 bases and the J gene lost 8 bases, with 10 bases spanning the gap. Per the germline V gene, CDR1 is GTSNPN and CDR2 is SVGIG (reference sequence). CDR3 nucleotide sequence: TGTGCCTGGAGTGTAGGCGGTGGGGGCTACACCTTC. This encodes CAWSVGGGGYTF.

V and J are TRBV4-2 and TRBJ2-5, with TRBD2 matching 10 bases. V was pared by 4 bases and J by 0 bases, with 11 bases of the junction left unmatched. The CDR3 extends over 18 amino acids. Germline CDR1 reads LGHNA; CDR2 reads YNFKEQ. The CDR3 loop reads CASSLQRGGPSNQETQYF. CDR3 DNA: TGTGCCAGCAGCCTCCAGCGGGGGGGCCCGTCCAACCAAGAGACCCAGTACTTC.

V and J are TRBV19 and TRBJ2-1; weak D call: TRBD2 (6 bases). This CDR3 is built from 13 residues. Trimming took 7 bases from V and 4 from J, leaving 11 bases between them. Looked up from germline, CDR1 is LNHDA and CDR2 is SQIVND (reference sequence). The CDR3 DNA sequence: TGTGCCAGTACCCATGGGGGGTACAATGAGCAGTTCTTC. The encoded protein is CASTHGGYNEQFF.

The CDR3 region has the DNA TGTGCCAGCAGTACCGGGGGTTGGGGAGAAAAACTGTTTTTT. It codes for CASSTGGWGEKLFF. This sequence joins TRBV7-9 and TRBJ1-4; D may be TRBD1 (5 bases). Germline loops: CDR1 SEHNR, CDR2 FQNEAQ (reference sequence). The CDR3 covers 14 residues. Trimming removed 6 bases at V and 8 bases at J, with 16 bases between.

The chain carries TRBV2 and TRBJ1-1, with 7 bases lining up with TRBD1. The CDR3 is 14 amino acids. The ends lost 10 bases at V and 0 bases at J; junction bases unmatched: 8. Germline V lookup: CDR1 SNHLY, CDR2 FYNNEI. The CDR3 spells CATRGGPMNTEAFF. For the CDR3, the DNA is TGTGCCACCAGGGGGGGGCCAATGAACACTGAAGCTTTCTTT.

V and J are TRBV5-6 and TRBJ1-2; 7 positions match TRBD1. The CDR3 length is 13 residues. V shed 3 bases and J 4 bases; nucleotides not matched to a gene: 3. The germline V gene encodes CDR1 SGHDT and CDR2 YYEEEE. In DNA, the CDR3 is TGTGCCAGCAGCTCGACAGGGTTCTATGGCTACACCTTC. As protein: CASSSTGFYGYTF.

The chain carries TRBV29-1 and TRBJ2-5; D call uncertain. Germline CDR1 and CDR2: SQVTM and ANQGSEA. The CDR3 extends over 11 amino acids. Between the trimmed V and J ends, which lost 2 bases and 5 bases, there was a span of 6 bases. Here the CDR3 DNA reads TGCAGCGTTGAAATCTCGGAGACCCAGTACTTC. Protein: CSVEISETQYF.

The chain combines TRBV10-1 with TRBJ2-1; 8 bases fit TRBD1. This CDR3 is 20 amino acids long. Trimming removed 7 bases from V and 3 bases from J; junction bases left unmatched: 23. From germline, CDR1 is WNHNN and CDR2 SYGVQD (reference sequence). CDR3 sequence reads: CASNLGGSTKQGVVYNEQFF. The DNA for the CDR3 is TGCGCCAGCAACCTAGGAGGATCCACAAAACAGGGGGTTGTCTACAATGAGCAGTTCTTC.

The chain is built from TRBV5-1 and TRBJ2-7; 10 nucleotides agree with TRBD1. J lost 6 bases, V lost 3 bases, and 9 bases had no gene match. Germline V lookup: CDR1 SGHRS, CDR2 YFSETQ. The CDR3 is 15 amino acids. This CDR3 reads CASSWEPGQGSEQYF. The CDR3, as DNA: TGCGCCAGCAGCTGGGAACCGGGACAGGGGTCCGAGCAGTACTTC.

This clone appeared once. The rearrangement uses TRBV29-1 and TRBJ2-7, with 7 bases fitting TRBD1. The CDR3 loop spans 13 amino acids. Germline V gene sequence: CDR1 SQVTM, CDR2 ANQGSEA. V was clipped by 6 bases and J by 0 bases; unmatched bases: 5. The CDR3 protein is CSVLTGSSYEQYF. CDR3 bases: TGCAGCGTGTTGACAGGGAGCTCCTACGAGCAGTACTTC.

This clone was found once. V gene TRBV28 combines with J gene TRBJ1-1, with 9 bases matching TRBD1. Trimming cost V 6 bases and J 9 bases; bases outside gene matches: 11. The CDR3 runs to 14 residues. From germline, CDR1 is MDHEN and CDR2 SYDVKM. CDR3 coding DNA: TGTGCCAGCAGCCCCCTGGGGACAGGGAGGCAAGCTTTCTTT. Translated: CASSPLGTGRQAFF.

This clone has a single count. The chain uses TRBV5-1 and TRBJ1-2, with D possibly being TRBD1 (5 bases). This CDR3 has 15 residues. The V end lost 4 bases, the J end lost 5 bases, and 18 bases lay between the germline ends. Germline CDR1 SGHRS, CDR2 YFSETQ. The CDR3 region has the DNA TGCGCCAGCAGCCCTATACAAGGGGCAGGGTATGGCTACACCTTC. This sequence encodes CASSPIQGAGYGYTF. Supplemented by reference TRBV5-1 and TRBJ1-2, the full variable domain reads KAGVTQTPRYLIKTRGQQVTLSCSPISGHRSVSWYQQTPGQGLQFLFEYFSETQRNKGNFPGRFSGRQFSNSRSEMNVSTLELGDSALYLCASSPIQGAGYGYTFGSGTRLTVV.

The J gene is TRBJ2-1, the V gene TRBV30; 7 bases are a match to TRBD1. After removal of 3 bases from V and 6 bases from J, the junction contained 2 bases not matched to a gene. Germline CDR1 GTSNPN, CDR2 SVGIG (reference sequence). This CDR3 contains 12 residues. The CDR3 loop reads CAWSPGGNEQFF. CDR3 in DNA: TGTGCCTGGAGCCCAGGGGGCAATGAGCAGTTCTTC.

This clone was seen only a few times. This sample includes further DNA sequences coding for the same CDR3. V is TRBV5-8 and J is TRBJ2-3; 8 bases match TRBD1. Germline V CDR1 and CDR2: SGHTS, YDEGEE. This CDR3 spans 14 amino acids. The ends lost 2 bases at V and 4 bases at J; junction bases unmatched: 3. The CDR3 loop is CASSFAGGADTQYF. The DNA for the CDR3 is TGTGCCAGCAGCTTTGCAGGGGGCGCAGATACGCAGTATTTT. Complete variable domain (other parts from reference TRBV5-8 and TRBJ2-3): EAGVTQSPTHLIKTRGQQATLRCSPISGHTSVYWYQQALGLGLQFLLWYDEGEERNRGNFPPRFSGRQFPNYSSELNVNALELEDSALYLCASSFAGGADTQYFGPGTRLTVL.

This clone was counted once. V is TRBV6-7 and J is TRBJ2-7; D is unresolved. TRBV6-7 is known as an ORF, though its function is uncertain. Trimming stripped 5 bases from V and 3 bases from J, with 11 bases between. CDR3 length: 13 residues. The CDR3: CASSQLVGYEQYF. For the CDR3, the DNA is TGTGCCAGCAGTCAGCTAGTGGGCTACGAGCAGTACTTC.

The chain has TRBV6-1 and TRBJ1-1; 9 nucleotides match TRBD1. The germline gives CDR1 MNHNS, CDR2 SASEGT. Trimming removed 2 bases from V and 3 bases from J; junction bases left unmatched: 4. The CDR3 is 15 residues long. CDR3 in DNA: TGTGCCAGCAGTGAAACAGGGGGCCAGGACACTGAAGCTTTCTTT. This translates into CASSETGGQDTEAFF.